This T cell receptor beta chain was recorded in a study of OX40 agonist ivuxolimab in advanced cancers. The CDR3 runs 14 residues. V gave up 1 base and J gave up 9 bases, with 15 bases separating them. Using immunoSEQ multiplex PCR, the repertoire was profiled, and TCRdb retains in-frame clones only, with some absent. The sample lists more than 25,000 clones, roughly 84% seen once, with approximately 28% in the top ten. The chain recombines TRBV23-1 with TRBJ1-2; D may be TRBD1 (6 bases). TRBV23-1 is an open reading frame whose function is uncertain. The material was CD4+ or CD8+ T cells sorted from blood, obtained in a trial of the OX40 agonist ivuxolimab. This clonotype was sampled from an adult with an advanced solid tumor such as melanoma, head and neck, liver or kidney cancer. The CDR3 nucleotides are TGCGCCAGCAGTCAATTAGGGGGGCCCCTTTGCTACACCTTC. It is translated as CASSQLGGPLCYTF.